This entry lists 9 T cell receptor beta chains sequenced from one sample in a study of immune cell composition in non-small cell lung cancer. Normal lung was taken at the farthest possible site, at least 3 cm from tumour. TCRdb's copy holds only in-frame clones and misses some; the assay was immunoSEQ multiplex PCR. The sample has about 3,400 clones; 55% to 70% are singletons. Specimen: non-adjacent lung tissue. These receptor sequences come from a human donor with non-small cell lung cancer.

There are a few counts of this clone. This chain uses TRBV19 with TRBJ1-6; a possible D gene is TRBD1 (6 bases). This CDR3 comprises 17 residues. The V end was cut by 3 bases, the J end by 3 bases, with 15 bases between. CDR1 is LNHDA, CDR2 SQIVND, per germline (reference sequence). DNA for the CDR3: TGTGCCAGTAGTATGATCGCAGGGGAGGGCTATAATTCACCCCTCCACTTT. It is translated as CASSMIAGEGYNSPLHF.

This sequence joins TRBV30 and TRBJ1-2; D call uncertain. CDR1 GTSNPN and CDR2 SVGIG come from the germline V gene (reference sequence). The CDR3 runs to 13 residues. V lost 4 bases and J lost 7, with 16 bases in between. This CDR3 reads CAWTTEPLLGYTF. In DNA form, the CDR3 reads TGTGCCTGGACGACGGAGCCGCTCCTTGGCTACACCTTC.

This clone was picked up a small number of times. The gene calls are TRBV2 and TRBJ2-5, with 8 bases lining up with TRBD2. V shed 4 bases and J 1 base; nucleotides not matched to a gene: 5. Germline assignment: CDR1 SNHLY and CDR2 FYNNEI. This CDR3 is built from 15 residues. Here the CDR3 reads CASSASGGGQETQYF. The CDR3 DNA sequence: TGTGCCAGCAGTGCCAGCGGGGGCGGCCAAGAGACCCAGTACTTC.

This clone was seen only a few times. V and J are TRBV2 and TRBJ1-5, with 7 bases lining up with TRBD1. This CDR3 is 16 amino acids long. The germline V gene has CDR1 SNHLY and CDR2 FYNNEI. V shed 6 bases and J 4 bases; nucleotides not matched to a gene: 12. The CDR3 nucleotides are TGTGCCAGCAGCGGACTCGGGACAGCCGTTAATCAGCCCCAGCATTTT. This translates into CASSGLGTAVNQPQHF.

The chain joins TRBV2 to TRBJ1-1, with D possibly TRBD1 on 5 matching bases. CDR3 length equals 15 residues. Per the germline V gene, CDR1 is SNHLY and CDR2 is FYNNEI. V was pared by 3 bases and J by 0 bases, with 11 bases between. CDR3 protein: CASSDPTDMNTEAFF. As DNA, the CDR3 is TGTGCCAGCAGTGATCCGACAGACATGAACACTGAAGCTTTCTTT.

The chain couples TRBV29-1 to TRBJ2-5, with a tentative D call TRBD2 (5 bases). V was pared by 7 bases and J by 4 bases, with 13 bases between. The CDR3 is 12 amino acids. Looked up from germline, CDR1 is SQVTM and CDR2 is ANQGSEA. The CDR3 coding sequence is TGCAGCGGTCATGAGGGAACAGAGACCCAGTACTTC. It codes for CSGHEGTETQYF.

The V and J genes are TRBV7-3 and TRBJ2-7; 12 positions agree with TRBD1. This CDR3 is 17 amino acids long. After removal of 2 bases from V and 7 bases from J, the junction contained 12 bases not matched to a gene. Germline CDR1 and CDR2: SGHTA and FQGTGA. CDR3 DNA sequence: TGTGCCAGCAGCTTATGGAGCTCGGGACAGGGGGCGCGGGAGCAGTACTTC. Its translation is CASSLWSSGQGAREQYF.

This clone was counted a few times. The chain employs TRBV29-1 and TRBJ1-2; D ambiguous. The CDR3 sequence is 12 residues long. Germline V CDR1 and CDR2: SQVTM, ANQGSEA. V was trimmed by 7 bases and J by 4 bases, leaving 13 bases between them. In nucleotides, the CDR3 is TGCAGCGGACTCAGAGGCAGCTATGGCTACACCTTC. It translates to CSGLRGSYGYTF.

V is TRBV7-9 and J is TRBJ1-4; the D is unclear. V lost 1 base and J 6 bases, leaving 15 bases between the germline ends. The germline gives CDR1 SEHNR, CDR2 FQNEAQ (reference sequence). This CDR3 has 16 residues. CDR3 nucleotide sequence: TGTGCCAGCAGCTTAGTATCGGGGTTTCGCGATGAAAAACTGTTTTTT. Its translation: CASSLVSGFRDEKLFF.